A selection of T cell receptor beta chains follows, all from one sample in a study of blood T cells in healthy people across ages. TCRdb independently ran MiXCR on the 5' RACE reads; one entry per CDR3 protein. Among roughly 680,000 distinct CDR3 sequences listed, approximately 21% were seen once. The sample was blood. These TCRs come from a man in his sixties or seventies in good health. Both conserved end residues are part of each CDR3. A D gene is named only where the DNA matches it firmly. Rows give clone size only sometimes, using once, few, many, or a class for an expanded clone.

v_call,d_call,j_call,clone_size,cdr3_aa,cdr3_nt
TRBV5-1,.,TRBJ2-2,.,CASSLALDGELFF,TGCGCCAGCAGCTTGGCCCTGGATGGGGAGCTGTTTTTT
TRBV5-1,.,TRBJ2-7,.,CASSLGDGDYEQYF,TGCGCCAGCAGCTTGGGGGACGGTGACTACGAGCAGTACTTC
TRBV3-1,.,TRBJ2-1,.,CASSRAQGGQFF,TGTGCCAGCAGTCGAGCCCAGGGCGGACAGTTCTTC
TRBV24-1,.,TRBJ2-1,few,CATMGLPDNEQFF,TGTGCCACCATGGGACTTCCAGACAATGAGCAGTTCTTC
TRBV4-2,TRBD2,TRBJ2-1,.,CASSQEGITSGRASRSYNEQFF,TGTGCCAGCAGCCAAGAAGGGATTACTAGCGGGAGGGCGTCTCGCTCCTACAATGAGCAGTTCTTC
TRBV5-1,.,TRBJ2-1,.,CASSFVGGLHNEQFF,TGCGCCAGCAGCTTCGTGGGGGGATTACACAATGAGCAGTTCTTC
TRBV4-3,.,TRBJ2-7,few,CASSPSLGSSYEQYF,TGCGCCAGCAGTCCAAGCCTGGGGTCCTCCTACGAGCAGTACTTC
TRBV3-1,.,TRBJ1-1,.,CASSQTGWSEAFF,TGTGCCAGCAGCCAAACGGGATGGTCTGAAGCTTTCTTT
TRBV5-6,TRBD2,TRBJ2-1,.,CASSSGTSGGFTYNEQFF,TGTGCCAGCAGCTCCGGGACTAGCGGAGGCTTCACCTACAATGAGCAGTTCTTC
TRBV7-9,.,TRBJ2-5,few,CASSLAWQQETQYF,TGTGCCAGCAGCTTAGCTTGGCAGCAAGAGACCCAGTACTTC
TRBV20-1,.,TRBJ2-6,.,CSAPGMSGANVLTF,TGCAGTGCTCCCGGGATGTCTGGGGCCAACGTCCTGACTTTC
TRBV19,TRBD1,TRBJ1-6,few,CASADLSGTGDSPLHF,TGTGCCAGCGCCGATTTATCCGGGACAGGGGATTCACCCCTCCACTTT
TRBV5-6,.,TRBJ2-5,.,CASSPGLTWETQYF,TGTGCCAGCAGTCCCGGACTAACTTGGGAGACCCAGTACTTC
TRBV14,TRBD1,TRBJ2-7,.,CASSQDEDRMPYEQYF,TGTGCCAGCAGCCAAGATGAGGACAGGATGCCCTACGAGCAGTACTTC
TRBV28,.,TRBJ2-7,few,CASGNRVSEQYF,TGTGCCAGCGGAAACAGGGTTAGCGAGCAGTACTTC
TRBV29-1,.,TRBJ2-5,few,CSVRDHQETQYF,TGCAGCGTCCGGGATCACCAGGAGACCCAGTACTTC
TRBV28,.,TRBJ2-1,.,CASNPTGGAGNEQFF,TGTGCCAGCAATCCCACGGGGGGCGCTGGCAATGAGCAGTTCTTC
TRBV5-1,.,TRBJ2-3,.,CASKVGTDTQYF,TGCGCCAGCAAGGTTGGCACAGATACGCAGTATTTT
TRBV3-1,TRBD2,TRBJ2-5,.,CASSQDGLAGGTRETQYF,TGTGCCAGCAGCCAAGATGGCCTAGCGGGTGGAACTAGGGAGACCCAGTACTTC
TRBV4-3,.,TRBJ2-4,.,CASSQDGGTKNIQYF,TGCGCCAGCAGCCAAGATGGAGGAACCAAAAACATTCAGTACTTC